This T cell receptor beta chain was retrieved from a study of blood T cell repertoires in COVID-19. In the study overall: T cells, B-cell-depleted T cells, or PBMCs provided the cDNA or gDNA that served as material.

Study members were between roughly 18 and 100 years old and lived in 20 to 30 US regions. Assignments of participants to cohorts depended upon their own reported clinical history. Authors' data handling: Estimates of nucleated cell counts were drawn from the amplification of reference gene primers. TCRdb's table, derived via immunoSEQ multiplex PCR, lists solely in-frame clones and lacks some. The D gene and trimming were derived from the DNA, and the V and J assignments and clone size from that table. The data show 450,000 to 500,000 clones, about nine tenths seen once. Deletions cut 8 bases from V and 4 bases from J, with 17 bases between. Per germline, CDR1 SQVTM and CDR2 ANQGSEA. CDR3 length equals 13 residues.

The sample was PBMCs or T cells enriched from blood (not recorded which). This chain joins TRBV29-1 and TRBJ1-1; D not certain. The sequence came from a woman aged 60-75 years who had recovered from COVID-19. In DNA, the CDR3 is TGCAGCAGCGGTCCCTACCTGGGCACTGAAGCTTTCTTT. Protein product: CSSGPYLGTEAFF.